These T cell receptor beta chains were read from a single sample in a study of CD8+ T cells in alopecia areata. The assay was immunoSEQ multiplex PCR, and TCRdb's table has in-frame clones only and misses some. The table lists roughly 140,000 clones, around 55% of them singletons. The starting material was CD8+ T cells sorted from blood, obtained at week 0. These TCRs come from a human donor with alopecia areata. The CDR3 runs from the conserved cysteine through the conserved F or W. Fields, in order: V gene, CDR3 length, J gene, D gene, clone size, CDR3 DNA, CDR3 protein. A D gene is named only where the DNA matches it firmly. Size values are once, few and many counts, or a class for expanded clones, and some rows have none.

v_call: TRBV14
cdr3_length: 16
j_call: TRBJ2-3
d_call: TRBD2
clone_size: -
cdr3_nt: TGTGCCAGCAGCTTCCGGACTAGCGGGGGCACAGATACGCAGTATTTT
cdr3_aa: CASSFRTSGGTDTQYF

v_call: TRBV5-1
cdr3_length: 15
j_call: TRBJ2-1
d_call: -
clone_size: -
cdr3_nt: TGCGCCAGCAGCTCGGGGAGCAGGGGCGGCGATGAGCAGTTCTTC
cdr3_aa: CASSSGSRGGDEQFF

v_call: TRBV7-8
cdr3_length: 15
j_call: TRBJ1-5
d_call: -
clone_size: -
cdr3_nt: TGTGCCAGCAGCCCCGGGGCGGGTAGCAATCAGCCCCAGCATTTT
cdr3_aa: CASSPGAGSNQPQHF

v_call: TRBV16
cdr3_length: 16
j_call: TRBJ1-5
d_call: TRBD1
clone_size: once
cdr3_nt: TGTGCCAGCAGCCCATGGAGGGACAGTAGCAATCAGCCCCAGCATTTT
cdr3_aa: CASSPWRDSSNQPQHF

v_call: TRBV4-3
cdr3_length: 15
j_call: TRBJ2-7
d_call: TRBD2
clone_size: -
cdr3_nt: TGCGCCAGCAGCCAATATAGCGGGGGAGGCTACGAGCAGTACTTC
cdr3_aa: CASSQYSGGGYEQYF

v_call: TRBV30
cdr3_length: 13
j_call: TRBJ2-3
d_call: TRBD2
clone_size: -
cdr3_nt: TGTGCCTCCTCTAGCGGACCCACAGATACGCAGTATTTT
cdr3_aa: CASSSGPTDTQYF

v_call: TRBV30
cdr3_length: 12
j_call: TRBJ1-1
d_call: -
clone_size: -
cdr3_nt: TGTGCCTGGAAAGCGGATCCGGGCGAGGCTTTCTTT
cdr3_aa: CAWKADPGEAFF

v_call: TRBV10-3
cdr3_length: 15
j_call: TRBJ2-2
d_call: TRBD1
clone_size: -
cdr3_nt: TGTGCCATCAGTGGGGACAGGGAGGACACCGGGGAGCTGTTTTTT
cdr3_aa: CAISGDREDTGELFF

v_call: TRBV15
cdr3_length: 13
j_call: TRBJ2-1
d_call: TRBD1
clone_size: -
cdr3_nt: TGTGCCACCAGCAAAAAACAGGGGAATGAGCAGTTCTTC
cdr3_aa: CATSKKQGNEQFF

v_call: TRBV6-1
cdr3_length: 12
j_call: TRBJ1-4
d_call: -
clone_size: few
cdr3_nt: TGTGCCAGCTCGCAGACTGATGAAAAACTGTTTTTT
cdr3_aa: CASSQTDEKLFF

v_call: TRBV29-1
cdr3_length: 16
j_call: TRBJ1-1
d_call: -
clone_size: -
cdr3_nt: TGCAGCGTTGAAAACCCCAAAAGGGGACAGAACACTGAAGCTTTCTTT
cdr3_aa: CSVENPKRGQNTEAFF

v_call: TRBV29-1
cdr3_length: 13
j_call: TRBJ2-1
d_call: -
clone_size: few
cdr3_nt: TGCAGCGTTATAGGGGGGCAGTCGAATGAGCAGTTCTTC
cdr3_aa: CSVIGGQSNEQFF

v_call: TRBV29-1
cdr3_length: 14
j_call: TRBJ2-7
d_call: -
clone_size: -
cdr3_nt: TGCAGCGTTGTGGTGCAGGAGGTCCCTTACGAGCAGTACTTC
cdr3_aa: CSVVVQEVPYEQYF

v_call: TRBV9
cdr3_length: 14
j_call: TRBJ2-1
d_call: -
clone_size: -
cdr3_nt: TGTGCCAGCAGCGTAGCTACGGGAGACCGGGAGCAGTTCTTC
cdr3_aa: CASSVATGDREQFF

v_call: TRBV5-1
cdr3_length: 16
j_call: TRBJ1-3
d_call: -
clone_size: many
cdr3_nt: TGCGCCAGCAGCATACCGACAGGAAACTCTGGAAACACCATATATTTT
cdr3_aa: CASSIPTGNSGNTIYF

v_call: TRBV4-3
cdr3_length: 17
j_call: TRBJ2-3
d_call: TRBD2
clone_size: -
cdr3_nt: TGCGCCAGCAGCCAAGATCGCGCGGGGGGAATCACAGATACGCAGTATTTT
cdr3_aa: CASSQDRAGGITDTQYF

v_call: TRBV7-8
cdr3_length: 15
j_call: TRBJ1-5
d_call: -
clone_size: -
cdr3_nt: TGTGCCAGCAGCCAAAGGACGGAGGGTGATCAGCCCCAGCATTTT
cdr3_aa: CASSQRTEGDQPQHF

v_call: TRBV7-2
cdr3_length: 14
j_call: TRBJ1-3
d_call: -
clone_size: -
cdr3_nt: TGTGCCAGCAGACCGAAACTCAGGGAAAACACCATATATTTT
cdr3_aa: CASRPKLRENTIYF

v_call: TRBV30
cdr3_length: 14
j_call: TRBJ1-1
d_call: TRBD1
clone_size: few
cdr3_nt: TGTGCCTGGAGGATACAGGGGGCGCCCACTGAAGCTTTCTTT
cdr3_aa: CAWRIQGAPTEAFF

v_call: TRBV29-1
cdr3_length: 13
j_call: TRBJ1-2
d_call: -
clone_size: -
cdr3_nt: TGCAGCGTTGAAGCGGCCGAGAGGTATGGCTACACCTTC
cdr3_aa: CSVEAAERYGYTF

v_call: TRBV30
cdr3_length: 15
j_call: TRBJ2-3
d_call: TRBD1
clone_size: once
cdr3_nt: TGTGCCTGGAGTGTATCGGACAGGGGAACAGATACGCAGTATTTT
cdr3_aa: CAWSVSDRGTDTQYF

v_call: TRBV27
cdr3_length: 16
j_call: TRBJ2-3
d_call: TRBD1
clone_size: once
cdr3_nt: TGTGCCAGCAGACATCACAGGGGAGACGGCACAGATACGCAGTATTTT
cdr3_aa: CASRHHRGDGTDTQYF

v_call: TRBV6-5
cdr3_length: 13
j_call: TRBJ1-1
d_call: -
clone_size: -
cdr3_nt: TGTGCCAGCAGTTACAAGGCGAACACTGAAGCTTTCTTT
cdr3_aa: CASSYKANTEAFF

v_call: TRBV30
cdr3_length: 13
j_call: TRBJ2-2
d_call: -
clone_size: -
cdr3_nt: TGTGCCTGGAACTTCGCGAACACCGGGGAGCTGTTTTTT
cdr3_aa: CAWNFANTGELFF

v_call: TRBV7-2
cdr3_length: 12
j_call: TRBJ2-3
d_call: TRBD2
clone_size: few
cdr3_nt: TGTGCCAGCAGCTTGACTAGCGGTACGCAGTATTTT
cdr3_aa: CASSLTSGTQYF

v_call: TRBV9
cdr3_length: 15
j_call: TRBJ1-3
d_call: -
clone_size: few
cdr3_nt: TGTGCCAGCAGCGTAGAACCAAACTCTGGAAACACCATATATTTT
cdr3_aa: CASSVEPNSGNTIYF

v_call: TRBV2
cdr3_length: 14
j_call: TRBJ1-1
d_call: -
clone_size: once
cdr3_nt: TGTGCCAGCATCCCGAAGGGGGGTGGGAGAGAAGCTTTCTTT
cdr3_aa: CASIPKGGGREAFF

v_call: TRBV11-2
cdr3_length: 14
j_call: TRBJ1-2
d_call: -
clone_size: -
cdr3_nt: TGTGCCAGCAGCTTACAGGACAGCGGCTATGGCTACACCTTC
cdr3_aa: CASSLQDSGYGYTF

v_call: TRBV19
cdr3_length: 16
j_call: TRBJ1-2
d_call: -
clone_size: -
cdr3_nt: TGTGCCAGTAGTATAGATCCGAACTGGTCTAACTATGGCTACACCTTC
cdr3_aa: CASSIDPNWSNYGYTF

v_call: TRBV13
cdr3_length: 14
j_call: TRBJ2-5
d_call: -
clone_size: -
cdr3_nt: TGTGCCAGCAGCCAGACCGGGGTACAAGAGACCCAGTACTTC
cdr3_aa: CASSQTGVQETQYF

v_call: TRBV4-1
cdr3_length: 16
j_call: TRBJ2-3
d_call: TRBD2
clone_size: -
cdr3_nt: TGCGCCAGCAGCCAAGAAGAGGCGGGGGGCACAGATACGCAGTATTTT
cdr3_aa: CASSQEEAGGTDTQYF

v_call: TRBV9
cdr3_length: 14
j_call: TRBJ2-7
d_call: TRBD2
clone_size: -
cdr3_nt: TGTGCCAGCAGCGTAGGTCTAGCGGGCTACGAGCAGTACTTC
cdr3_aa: CASSVGLAGYEQYF

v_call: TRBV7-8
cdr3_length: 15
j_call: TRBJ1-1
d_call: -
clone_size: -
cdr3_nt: TGTGCCAGCAGCTCGGGGAGGACCCTCCTCTCTTATGCTTTCTTT
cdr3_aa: CASSSGRTLLSYAFF

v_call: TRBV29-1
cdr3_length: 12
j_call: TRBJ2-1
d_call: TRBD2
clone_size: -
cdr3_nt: TGCAGCGTTGAACGGGGGGTTTATGAGCAGTTCTTC
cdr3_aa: CSVERGVYEQFF

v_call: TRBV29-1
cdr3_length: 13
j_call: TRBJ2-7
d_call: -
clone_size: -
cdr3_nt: TGCAGCGTTGAAGATGAGTCACCATACGAGCAGTACTTC
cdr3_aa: CSVEDESPYEQYF

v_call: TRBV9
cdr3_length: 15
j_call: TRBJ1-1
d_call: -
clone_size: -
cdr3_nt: TGTGCCAGCAGCGTAGATGGGGGCATGAACACTGAAGCTTTCTTT
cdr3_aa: CASSVDGGMNTEAFF

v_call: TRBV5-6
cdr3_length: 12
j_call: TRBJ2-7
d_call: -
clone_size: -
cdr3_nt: TGTGCCAGCAGCTTGCCGGGCTACGAGCAGTACTTC
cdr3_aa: CASSLPGYEQYF

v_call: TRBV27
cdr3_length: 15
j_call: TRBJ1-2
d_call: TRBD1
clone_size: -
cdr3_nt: TGTGCCAGCAGTTCCGGACAGGGGCTCTTCTATGGCTACACCTTC
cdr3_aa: CASSSGQGLFYGYTF

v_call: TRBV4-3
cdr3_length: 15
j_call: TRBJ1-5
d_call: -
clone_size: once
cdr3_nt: TGCGCCAGCAGCCAAGACGCCACCTACAATCAGCCCCAGCATTTT
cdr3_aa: CASSQDATYNQPQHF

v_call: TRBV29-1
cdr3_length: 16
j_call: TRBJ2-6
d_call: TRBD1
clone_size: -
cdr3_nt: TGCAGCGTTGCCCCGGGACAGGGGGAAGGGGCCAACGTCCTGACTTTC
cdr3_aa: CSVAPGQGEGANVLTF

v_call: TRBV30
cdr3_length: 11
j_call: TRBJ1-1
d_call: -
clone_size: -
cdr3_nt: TGTGCCTGGAGTGAGGGCAGGGCAGCTTTCTTT
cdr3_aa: CAWSEGRAAFF